A single sample is the source of the 7 T cell receptor beta chains below, sequenced in a study of blood T cell repertoires in COVID-19. Method: immunoSEQ multiplex PCR; TCRdb's copy keeps in-frame clones and lacks some. Of some 120,000 clones listed, 65% to 85% are singletons. The material sequenced was peripheral blood. The receptors derive from a man aged 25 to 45 with COVID-19, enrolled during active disease.

CDR3 nucleotides: TGTGCCAGCAGTAAGGGACAGCTGTCCTCTAACTATGGCTACACCTTC. It yields the protein CASSKGQLSSNYGYTF. The chain couples TRBV2 to TRBJ1-2; 7 positions match TRBD1. V lost 5 bases, J lost 0 bases, and 9 bases stayed unmatched. In germline, CDR1 is SNHLY, CDR2 FYNNEI. The CDR3 consists of 16 residues.

This chain joins TRBV11-3 and TRBJ2-3; TRBD2 aligns across 9 bases. From germline, CDR1 is SGHNT and CDR2 YENEEA. CDR3 length: 20 amino acids. The ends lost 1 base at V and 0 bases at J; junction bases unmatched: 14. Written as DNA, the CDR3 is TGTGCCAGCAGCTTAGGGGTAGGAGCGGGGGGCTCCAGAAGCACAGATACGCAGTATTTT. Its protein is CASSLGVGAGGSRSTDTQYF.

The chain joins TRBV11-3 to TRBJ2-1; D may be TRBD2 (6 bases). The CDR3 covers 16 residues. V lost 4 bases and J 7 bases, leaving 20 bases between the germline ends. Germline lookup yields CDR1 SGHNT and CDR2 YENEEA. DNA of the CDR3: TGTGCCAGCAGCTCCCTAGAAGCGGGCACCCGGAATGAGCAGTTCTTC. Encoded protein: CASSSLEAGTRNEQFF.

The chain uses TRBV7-3 and TRBJ2-5, with 7 bases that match TRBD1. Looked up from germline, CDR1 is SGHTA and CDR2 is FQGTGA. V shed 2 bases, J shed 2 bases, and the junction held 14 bases outside the gene matches. The CDR3 contains 18 residues. The CDR3 region has the DNA TGTGCCAGCAGCTTAGGGCTAACAGGGGCGCAGCGACAAGAGACCCAGTACTTC. It is translated as CASSLGLTGAQRQETQYF.

Only one count was recorded for this clone. The chain employs TRBV30 and TRBJ1-5, with 7 bases fitting TRBD1. The germline gives CDR1 GTSNPN, CDR2 SVGIG (reference sequence). The CDR3 contains 13 residues. The trim removed 2 bases at V and 5 bases at J, leaving 3 bases unmatched. CDR3 amino acids: CAWSSQGDQPQHF. In DNA form, the CDR3 reads TGTGCCTGGAGTTCTCAGGGGGATCAGCCCCAGCATTTT.

The V and J genes are TRBV7-8 and TRBJ1-2; 8 bases align to TRBD1. The CDR3 is 14 amino acids. Germline-derived CDR1 and CDR2 are SGHVS and FQNEAQ. The trim removed 5 bases at V and 6 bases at J, leaving 8 bases unmatched. CDR3 residues: CASSRLTGENGYTF. The CDR3 DNA sequence: TGTGCCAGCAGCAGACTGACAGGGGAGAATGGCTACACCTTC.

This chain joins TRBV2 and TRBJ1-4; no firm D call. With 6 bases removed from V and 2 bases from J, the gap between germline ends came to 13 bases. The V gene's germline CDR1 is SNHLY and CDR2 FYNNEI. The CDR3 totals 15 residues. The DNA for the CDR3 is TGTGCCAGCAGGAGGGAGCAGGCGACTAATGAAAAACTGTTTTTT. The encoded protein is CASRREQATNEKLFF.